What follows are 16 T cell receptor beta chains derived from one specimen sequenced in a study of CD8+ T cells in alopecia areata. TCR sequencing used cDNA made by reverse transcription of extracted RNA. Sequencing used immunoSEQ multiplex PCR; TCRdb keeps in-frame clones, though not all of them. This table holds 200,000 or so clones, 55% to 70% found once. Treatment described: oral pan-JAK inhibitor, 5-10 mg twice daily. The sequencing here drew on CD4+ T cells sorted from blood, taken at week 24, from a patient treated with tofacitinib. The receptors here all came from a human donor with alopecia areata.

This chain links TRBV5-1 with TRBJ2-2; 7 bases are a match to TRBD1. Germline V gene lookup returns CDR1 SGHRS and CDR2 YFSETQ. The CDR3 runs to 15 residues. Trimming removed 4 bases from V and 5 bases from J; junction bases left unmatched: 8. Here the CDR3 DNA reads TGCGCCAGCAGCGCGACAGGGTCGGGAACCGGGGAGCTGTTTTTT. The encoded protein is CASSATGSGTGELFF. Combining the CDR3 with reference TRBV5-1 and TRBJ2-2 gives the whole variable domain KAGVTQTPRYLIKTRGQQVTLSCSPISGHRSVSWYQQTPGQGLQFLFEYFSETQRNKGNFPGRFSGRQFSNSRSEMNVSTLELGDSALYLCASSATGSGTGELFFGEGSRLTVL.

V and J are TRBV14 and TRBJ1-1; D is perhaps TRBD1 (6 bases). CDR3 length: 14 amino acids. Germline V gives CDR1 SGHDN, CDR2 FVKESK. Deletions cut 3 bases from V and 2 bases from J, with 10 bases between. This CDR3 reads CASSQGQLNTEAFF. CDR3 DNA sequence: TGTGCCAGCAGCCAGGGACAACTCAACACTGAAGCTTTCTTT.

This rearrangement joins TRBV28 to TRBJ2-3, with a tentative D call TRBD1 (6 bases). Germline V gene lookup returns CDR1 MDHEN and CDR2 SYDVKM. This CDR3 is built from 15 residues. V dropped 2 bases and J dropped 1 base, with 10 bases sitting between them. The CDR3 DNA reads TGTGCCAGCAGTTTACAGGGGCCCGGCACAGATACGCAGTATTTT. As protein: CASSLQGPGTDTQYF.

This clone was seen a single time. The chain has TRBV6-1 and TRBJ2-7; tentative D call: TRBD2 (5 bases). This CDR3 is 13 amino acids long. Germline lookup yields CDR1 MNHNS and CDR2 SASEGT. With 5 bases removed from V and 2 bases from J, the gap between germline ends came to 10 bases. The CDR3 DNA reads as TGTGCCAGCAGTCGGACTGGAACCTACGAGCAGTACTTC. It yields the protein CASSRTGTYEQYF.

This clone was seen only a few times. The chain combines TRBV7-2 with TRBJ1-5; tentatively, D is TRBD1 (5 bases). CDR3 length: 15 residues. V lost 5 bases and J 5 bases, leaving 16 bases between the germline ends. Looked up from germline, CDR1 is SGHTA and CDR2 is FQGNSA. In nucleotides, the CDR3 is TGTGCCAGCAGCGAGGCCGGGACGAATTATCAGCCCCAGCATTTT. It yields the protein CASSEAGTNYQPQHF. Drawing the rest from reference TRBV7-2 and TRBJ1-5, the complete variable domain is GAGVSQSPSNKVTEKGKDVELRCDPISGHTALYWYRQSLGQGLEFLIYFQGNSAPDKSGLPSDRFSAERTGGSVSTLTIQRTQQEDSAVYLCASSEAGTNYQPQHFGDGTRLSIL.

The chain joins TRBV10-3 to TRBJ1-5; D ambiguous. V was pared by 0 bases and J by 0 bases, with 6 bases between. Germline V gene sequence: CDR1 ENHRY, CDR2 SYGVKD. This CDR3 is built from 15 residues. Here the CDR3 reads CAISESTLSNQPQHF. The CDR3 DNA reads TGTGCCATCAGTGAGTCAACACTTAGCAATCAGCCCCAGCATTTT.

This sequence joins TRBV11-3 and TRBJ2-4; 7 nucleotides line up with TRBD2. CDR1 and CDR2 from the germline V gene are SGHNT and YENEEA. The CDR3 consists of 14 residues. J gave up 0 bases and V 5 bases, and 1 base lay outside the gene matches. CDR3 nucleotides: TGTGCCAGCAGCCCGGGGGGAGCCAAAAACATTCAGTACTTC. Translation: CASSPGGAKNIQYF. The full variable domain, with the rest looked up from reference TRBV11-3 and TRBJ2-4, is EAGVVQSPRYKIIEKKQPVAFWCNPISGHNTLYWYLQNLGQGPELLIRYENEEAVDDSQLPKDRFSAERLKGVDSTLKIQPAELGDSAVYLCASSPGGAKNIQYFGAGTRLSVL.

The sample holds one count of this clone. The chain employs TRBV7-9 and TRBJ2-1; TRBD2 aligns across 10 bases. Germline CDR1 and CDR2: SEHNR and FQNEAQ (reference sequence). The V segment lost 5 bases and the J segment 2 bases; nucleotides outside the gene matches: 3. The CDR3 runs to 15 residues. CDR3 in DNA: TGTGCCAGCAGCAAAACTAGCGGGGCCTACAATGAGCAGTTCTTC. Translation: CASSKTSGAYNEQFF.

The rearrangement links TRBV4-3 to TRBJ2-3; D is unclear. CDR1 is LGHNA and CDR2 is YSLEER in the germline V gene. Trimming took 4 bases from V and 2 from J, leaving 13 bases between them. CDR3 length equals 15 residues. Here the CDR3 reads CASSPGSEATDTQYF. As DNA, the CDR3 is TGCGCCAGCAGCCCCGGGTCCGAAGCCACAGATACGCAGTATTTT.

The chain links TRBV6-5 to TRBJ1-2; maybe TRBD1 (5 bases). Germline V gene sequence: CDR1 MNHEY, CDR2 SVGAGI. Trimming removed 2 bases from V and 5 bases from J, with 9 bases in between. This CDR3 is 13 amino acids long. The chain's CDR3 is CASSYPDRYGYTF. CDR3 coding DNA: TGTGCCAGCAGTTACCCCGACAGATATGGCTACACCTTC.

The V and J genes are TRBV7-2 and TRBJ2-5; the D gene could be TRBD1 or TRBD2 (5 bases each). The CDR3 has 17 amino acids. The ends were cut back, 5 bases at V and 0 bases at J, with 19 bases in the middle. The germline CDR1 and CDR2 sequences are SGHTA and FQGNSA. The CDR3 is CASSPVGPFFDQETQYF. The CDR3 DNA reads TGTGCCAGCAGCCCCGTGGGACCTTTTTTCGACCAAGAGACCCAGTACTTC. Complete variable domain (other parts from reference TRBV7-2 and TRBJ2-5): GAGVSQSPSNKVTEKGKDVELRCDPISGHTALYWYRQSLGQGLEFLIYFQGNSAPDKSGLPSDRFSAERTGGSVSTLTIQRTQQEDSAVYLCASSPVGPFFDQETQYFGPGTRLLVL.

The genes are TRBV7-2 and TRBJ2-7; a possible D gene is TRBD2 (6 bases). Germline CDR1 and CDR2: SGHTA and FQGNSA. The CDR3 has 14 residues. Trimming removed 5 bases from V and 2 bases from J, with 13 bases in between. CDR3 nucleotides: TGTGCCAGCAGCAGCGTGGAGGGGCCCTACGAGCAGTACTTC. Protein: CASSSVEGPYEQYF. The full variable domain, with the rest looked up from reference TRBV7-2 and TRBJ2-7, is GAGVSQSPSNKVTEKGKDVELRCDPISGHTALYWYRQSLGQGLEFLIYFQGNSAPDKSGLPSDRFSAERTGGSVSTLTIQRTQQEDSAVYLCASSSVEGPYEQYFGPGTRLTVT.

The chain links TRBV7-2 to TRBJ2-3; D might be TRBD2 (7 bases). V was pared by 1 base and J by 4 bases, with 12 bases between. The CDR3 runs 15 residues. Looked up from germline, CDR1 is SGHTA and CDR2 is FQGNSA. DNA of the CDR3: TGTGCCAGCAGCTTAGTTCGGGGGGCGGCAGATACGCAGTATTTT. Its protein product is CASSLVRGAADTQYF.

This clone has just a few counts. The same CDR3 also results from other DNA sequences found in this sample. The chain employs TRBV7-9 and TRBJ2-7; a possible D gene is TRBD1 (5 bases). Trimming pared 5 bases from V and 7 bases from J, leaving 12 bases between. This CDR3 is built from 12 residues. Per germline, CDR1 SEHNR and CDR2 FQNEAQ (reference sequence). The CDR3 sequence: CASSPQGGEQYF. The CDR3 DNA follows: TGTGCCAGCAGCCCCCAGGGTGGAGAGCAGTACTTC.

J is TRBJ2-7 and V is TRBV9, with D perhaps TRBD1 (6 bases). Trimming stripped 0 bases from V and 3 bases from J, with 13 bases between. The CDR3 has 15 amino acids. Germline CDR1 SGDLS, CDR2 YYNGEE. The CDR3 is CASSVEGDSYYEQYF. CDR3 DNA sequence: TGTGCCAGCAGCGTAGAGGGGGATTCCTACTACGAGCAGTACTTC.

The CDR3 sequence: CASRTTRTGELFF. CDR3 nucleotide sequence: TGTGCCAGCAGGACTACAAGAACCGGGGAGCTGTTTTTT. This chain joins TRBV7-3 and TRBJ2-2; TRBD2 is a possible D gene (5 bases). CDR1 and CDR2 from the germline V gene are SGHTA and FQGTGA. This CDR3 has 13 residues. Between the trimmed V and J ends, which lost 6 bases and 5 bases, there was a span of 10 bases.